This TCR beta chain appears in the sequencing data of a study of T cell changes during pregnancy in multiple sclerosis. Only in-frame clones appear in the TCRdb table, and some are missing; sequencing was by immunoSEQ multiplex PCR. The sample includes about 32,000 clones, about 91% seen only once; the top ten take over 9.5%. The CDR3 runs 16 residues. Per germline, CDR1 MNHNS and CDR2 SASEGT. J lost 4 bases, V lost 2 bases, and 7 bases had no gene match. The clonotype comes from a female donor with multiple sclerosis, enrolled in a pregnancy study. Here the sequenced sample was CD8+ T cells from peripheral blood mononuclear cells, taken in the second trimester of pregnancy. The V and J genes are TRBV6-1 and TRBJ2-3, with 9 bases matching TRBD1. DNA of the CDR3: TGTGCCAGCAGTGAAAGGGACAGGGTTCCGGCAGATACGCAGTATTTT. This translates into CASSERDRVPADTQYF.